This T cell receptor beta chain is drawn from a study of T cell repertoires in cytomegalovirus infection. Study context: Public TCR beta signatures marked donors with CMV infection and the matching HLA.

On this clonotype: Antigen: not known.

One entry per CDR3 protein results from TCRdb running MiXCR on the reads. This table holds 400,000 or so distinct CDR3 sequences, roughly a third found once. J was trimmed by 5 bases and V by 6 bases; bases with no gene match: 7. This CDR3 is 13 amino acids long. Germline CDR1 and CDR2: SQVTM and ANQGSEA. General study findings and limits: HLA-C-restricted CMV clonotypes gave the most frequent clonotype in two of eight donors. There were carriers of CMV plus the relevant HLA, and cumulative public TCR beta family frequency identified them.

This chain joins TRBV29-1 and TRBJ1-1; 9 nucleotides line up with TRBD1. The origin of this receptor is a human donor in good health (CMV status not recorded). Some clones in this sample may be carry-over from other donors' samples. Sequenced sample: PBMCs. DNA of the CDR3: TGCAGCGTCTTCGACAGGGGGGGGACTGAAGCTTTCTTT. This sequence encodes CSVFDRGGTEAFF.